The clone carrying this TCR beta chain was seen a handful of times. Authors' processing steps: Quantification of nucleated cells was approximated via reference gene primer amplification. TCRdb's table, derived via immunoSEQ multiplex PCR, lists solely in-frame clones and lacks some. V, J and clone size reflect that table, while D and trimming were determined from the DNA. The data contain over 90,000 clones, 89% of them seen just once; the ten biggest clones take up about 3.3%. This CDR3 is built from 17 residues. Germline CDR1 SGHRS, CDR2 YFSETQ. V shed 3 bases, J shed 4 bases, and the junction held 11 bases outside the gene matches. This sample was taken from a study of blood T cell repertoires in COVID-19. Study background: Donors in the United States, Italy and Spain gave samples during acute or convalescent COVID-19.

The material sequenced was peripheral blood. The clonotype comes from a woman in her 70s with acute or convalescent COVID-19. The chain has TRBV5-1 and TRBJ2-1; 9 bases line up with TRBD2. Here the CDR3 reads CASSSDGGRAGYNEQFF. In DNA form, the CDR3 reads TGCGCCAGCAGCTCGGACGGCGGGAGGGCCGGATACAATGAGCAGTTCTTC.